The T cell receptor beta chain under discussion was sequenced for a study of human T cells and chemical hapten exposure. Looking at the study overall: Diphenylcyclopropenone, dosed weekly to the scalp, was given to patients throughout the roughly 25-week study. The study enrolled mostly female patients with alopecia areata, totalis or universalis.

The germline V gene has CDR1 SQVTM and CDR2 ANQGSEA. CDR3 length: 13 amino acids. V was trimmed by 7 bases and J by 2 bases, leaving 15 bases between them. This clonotype was seen many times. Its antigen is unknown. Indicated time point: patch test 1, 2 weeks after DPC sensitization. Documented treatment: therapeutic diphenylcyclopropenone sensitization with weekly scalp DPC. Study-wide points: Significantly more large CDR3 similarity clusters arose among expanded TCRs than among controls.

Using its own MiXCR run on the RACE reads, TCRdb lists one record per CDR3 protein. The table lists 300,000 to 400,000 distinct CDR3 sequences, 5.5% to 8% of them singletons, with 8% to 9% in the top ten. The chain employs TRBV29-1 and TRBJ2-7; D is tentatively TRBD1 or TRBD2 (5 bases each). This sequence originates from a woman aged 18 to 35 with alopecia areata. Some clones in this sample may be carry-over from other donors' samples. The sequenced sample was whole blood, obtained in connection with sensitization to the hapten diphenylcyclopropenone (DPC). The CDR3, as DNA: TGCAGCGCCACGGGACCGCATACCTACGAGCAGTACTTC. Amino acid sequence: CSATGPHTYEQYF.